The source of this TCR beta chain is a study of beta chain features in type 1 diabetes. Findings of the study overall: TCRB CDR3s were moderately but significantly shorter in Type 1 diabetes patients in all four CD4+ subsets.

Since all of the isolated RNA was reverse transcribed, expressed TCRB transcripts were what got sequenced. Method: immunoSEQ multiplex PCR; TCRdb's copy keeps in-frame clones and lacks some. The sample has about 650,000 clones, roughly 12% seen once. This CDR3 is built from 14 residues. After removal of 4 bases from V and 7 bases from J, the junction contained 6 bases not matched to a gene. Germline assignment: CDR1 SGHDN and CDR2 FVKESK. Worth noting for this clone: Its antigen is undetermined.

This sequence joins TRBV14 and TRBJ2-2, with 7 bases matching TRBD1. This sequence was found in a man aged 25-45 years with type 1 diabetes. Sequenced input: naive CD4+ T cells from blood. CDR3 protein: CASSLGQLYGELFF. In DNA, the CDR3 is TGTGCCAGCAGCCTGGGACAGCTTTACGGGGAGCTGTTTTTT.